Listed below are T cell receptor beta chains from one sample, sequenced in a study of shared clonotypes between healthy human individuals. Clones were read by immunoSEQ multiplex PCR, and TCRdb kept only the in-frame ones, dropping some. The sample records 2 million to 3 million clones, 93% being singletons. The sequencing sample was made of naive CD4+ T cells from PBMCs. The receptor source for this set is a man aged 18-30 years in good health. Some clones in this sample may be carry-over from other donors' samples. CDR3s include the opening cysteine and the closing phenylalanine or tryptophan. The D gene is left open where the match is weak. The size of a clone is reported for some rows only, either as once, few or many, or as a class for expanded clones.

abundance	d_gene	v_gene	j_gene	CDR3nt	CDR3aa
NA	TRBD2	TRBV5-1	TRBJ2-7	TGCGCCAGCAGTCCTAGCGGGAGCTACGAGCAGTACTTC	CASSPSGSYEQYF
NA	NA	TRBV4-1	TRBJ2-3	TGCGCCAGCAGCCACGGGACTAGGGGGCCCATCACAGATACGCAGTATTTT	CASSHGTRGPITDTQYF
NA	NA	TRBV29-1	TRBJ2-7	TGCAGCGTTGGTTTAGCACTAGCAACGAATAAGCAGTACTTC	CSVGLALATNKQYF
few	TRBD2	TRBV10-3	TRBJ2-7	TGTGCCATCAGTGTGGACCGGTTGGCGGGAGGGCCCCACGAGCAGTACTTC	CAISVDRLAGGPHEQYF
NA	TRBD1	TRBV29-1	TRBJ1-2	TGCAGCGCCGGGGGGACAGCCACCTATGGCTACACCTTC	CSAGGTATYGYTF
NA	NA	TRBV27	TRBJ1-5	TGTGCCAGCAGTTTACAGGGTTTAAGCAATCAGCCCCAGCATTTT	CASSLQGLSNQPQHF
NA	NA	TRBV2	TRBJ2-3	TGTGCCAGCAGGGGGATAGAGGGAGGAAGGGTAGATACGCAGTATTTT	CASRGIEGGRVDTQYF
NA	NA	TRBV20-1	TRBJ1-1	TGCAGTGCTAAAAGTCAGGGGAGGGCTTTCTTT	CSAKSQGRAFF
NA	TRBD2	TRBV5-4	TRBJ2-2	TGTGCCAGCAGCTTTAATCTAGCGGGAGTGTACACCGGGGAGCTGTTTTTT	CASSFNLAGVYTGELFF
few	NA	TRBV28	TRBJ2-1	TGTGCCAGCAGTTTAGGCGGTAGCTCCTACAATGAGCAGTTCTTC	CASSLGGSSYNEQFF
NA	NA	TRBV19	TRBJ2-3	TGTGCCAGTAGGGTCGACGGGGGCACAGATACGCAGTATTTT	CASRVDGGTDTQYF
NA	NA	TRBV2	TRBJ2-3	TGTGCCAGCAGTGAAGCCGGAGCGCGGGCAGATACGCAGTATTTT	CASSEAGARADTQYF
NA	TRBD1	TRBV7-8	TRBJ1-5	TGTGCCAGCAGCCTCGGACAGGGGGCAAGCAATCAGCCCCAGCATTTT	CASSLGQGASNQPQHF
NA	NA	TRBV19	TRBJ1-3	TGTGCCAGTAGCTCAGGGTCATCTGGAAACACCATATATTTT	CASSSGSSGNTIYF
once	NA	TRBV4-3	TRBJ1-5	TGCGCCAGCAGCCACGATCCCCCGGGACTTACGAATCAGCCCCAGCATTTT	CASSHDPPGLTNQPQHF
once	TRBD1	TRBV2	TRBJ1-2	TGTGCCAGCAGTTTGGGACAGGCCTATGGCTACACCTTC	CASSLGQAYGYTF
NA	NA	TRBV27	TRBJ2-2	TGTGCCAGCAGCCCCCGGCGGAAGATCACCGGGGAGCTGTTTTTT	CASSPRRKITGELFF
NA	NA	TRBV2	TRBJ2-3	TGTGCCAGCAGTGGAGTTCTCAGCTCTAGCACAGATACGCAGTATTTT	CASSGVLSSSTDTQYF
NA	NA	TRBV5-4	TRBJ2-7	TGTGCCAGCAGCTCTGGTAGGGGGAACGTGCTGGGCGAGCAGTACTTC	CASSSGRGNVLGEQYF
NA	NA	TRBV5-6	TRBJ1-2	TGTGCCAGCAGCTTGGGACCAGGGAATAACTATGGCTACACCTTC	CASSLGPGNNYGYTF
NA	NA	TRBV15	TRBJ2-7	TGTGCCACCAGCAGAGATGGGGTAAGATACGAGCAGTACTTC	CATSRDGVRYEQYF
NA	NA	TRBV5-1	TRBJ2-5	TGCGCCAGCAGCCCCCTCCGGGCAGAGACCCAGTACTTC	CASSPLRAETQYF
few	NA	TRBV11-2	TRBJ1-2	TGTGCCAGCAGCGGCCCCTGGGGCTACACCTTC	CASSGPWGYTF
NA	NA	TRBV13	TRBJ2-7	TGTGCCAGCAGCTTTTCCCCCCAGGGCCTACGAGAGCAGTACTTC	CASSFSPQGLREQYF
NA	NA	TRBV5-6	TRBJ2-1	TGTGCCAGCCAAAAAGTAGGGGGAGGCAATGAGCAGTTCTTC	CASQKVGGGNEQFF
NA	NA	TRBV2	TRBJ2-3	TGTGCCAGCAGTGTGTTGCTATCTGCAGATACGCAGTATTTT	CASSVLLSADTQYF